The 9 T cell receptor beta chains below come from one sample, sequenced in a study of early T cells in non-severe SARS-CoV-2 infection. Each CDR3 protein gets one entry after TCRdb re-called the 5' RACE reads with MiXCR. The data show roughly 90,000 distinct CDR3 sequences, under 15% seen once. Sequencing used whole blood. The origin of the receptors is an adult who was a healthcare worker with PCR-confirmed SARS-CoV-2 infection or an uninfected control (not recorded which).

A few counts support this clonotype. The chain couples TRBV9 to TRBJ2-5, with D tentatively TRBD1 or TRBD2 (5 bases each). The V and J ends lost 1 base and 2 bases respectively, with 18 bases between them. The CDR3 totals 17 residues. Germline loops: CDR1 SGDLS, CDR2 YYNGEE. In nucleotides, the CDR3 is TGTGCCAGCAGCGTATCCCCTTTAGGGACGGGTCAAGAGACCCAGTACTTC. This sequence encodes CASSVSPLGTGQETQYF.

The chain recombines TRBV11-2 with TRBJ2-1; TRBD2 might be the D (6 bases). From germline, CDR1 is SGHAT and CDR2 FQNNGV. The CDR3 loop spans 11 amino acids. Trimming left V 6 bases short and J 9 bases short, with 9 bases between. CDR3 coding DNA: TGTGCCAGCAGACTAGCAGTTGAGCAGTTCTTC. It yields the protein CASRLAVEQFF.

This clonotype has a count of ten or more. The V and J genes are TRBV11-2 and TRBJ2-3; D is uncertain. The germline CDR1 and CDR2 sequences are SGHAT and FQNNGV. This CDR3 contains 12 residues. Trimming cost V 5 bases and J 7 bases, with 10 bases left between them. The CDR3 nucleotides are TGTGCCAGCAGCCCAGAAAGGAATACGCAGTATTTT. It yields the protein CASSPERNTQYF.

The chain uses TRBV7-2 and TRBJ2-4; no clear D. V was pared by 5 bases and J by 3 bases, with 17 bases between. The germline CDR1 and CDR2 sequences are SGHTA and FQGNSA. This CDR3 has 16 amino acids. In DNA, the CDR3 is TGTGCCAGCAGCGGAGTGATGTTGGGCTTCAAAAACATTCAGTACTTC. This translates into CASSGVMLGFKNIQYF.

V usage is TRBV30 and J usage is TRBJ2-7; the D is unclear. V was pared by 0 bases and J by 6 bases, with 6 bases between. Germline loops: CDR1 GTSNPN, CDR2 SVGIG (reference sequence). This CDR3 comprises 11 residues. The CDR3 nucleotides are TGTGCCTGGAGTGTAGCCCGCGAGCAGTACGTC. It translates to CAWSVAREQYV.

This clonotype was counted only a few times. This chain connects TRBV20-1 to TRBJ1-2; 8 nucleotides match TRBD1. This CDR3 is 12 amino acids long. Germline V gene lookup returns CDR1 DFQATT and CDR2 SNEGSKA (reference sequence). V shed 6 bases, J shed 7 bases, and the junction held 7 bases outside the gene matches. The CDR3 loop is CSATLQGGGYTF. As DNA, the CDR3 is TGCAGTGCCACCCTACAGGGGGGTGGCTACACCTTC.

The chain employs TRBV9 and TRBJ1-6, with D possibly being TRBD1 (5 bases). The germline gives CDR1 SGDLS, CDR2 YYNGEE. The ends were cut back, 4 bases at V and 7 bases at J, with 15 bases in the middle. The CDR3 sequence is 15 residues long. The CDR3 region is CASSNQDMVNSPLHF. In DNA form, the CDR3 reads TGTGCCAGCAGCAACCAGGACATGGTGAATTCACCCCTCCACTTT.

V gene TRBV12-3 or TRBV12-4 combines with J gene TRBJ2-3; TRBD1 or TRBD2 may be the D gene (5 bases each). Trimming took 3 bases from V and 4 from J, leaving 11 bases between them. The CDR3 is 14 amino acids. The CDR3 protein is CASSFGAGADTQYF. The CDR3 nucleotides read TGTGCCAGCAGTTTTGGGGCGGGCGCAGATACGCAGTATTTT.

This sequence joins TRBV24-1 and TRBJ2-5; 10 bases align to TRBD2. The junction had 14 bases not matched to a gene; V was cut back by 9 bases and J by 2 bases. CDR3 size: 17 residues. Per germline, CDR1 KGHDR and CDR2 SFDVKD. The CDR3 bases are TGTGCCACCGGCGAGCGGCTAGCGGGGGCCTTACAAGAGACCCAGTACTTC. Amino acids: CATGERLAGALQETQYF.